This entry describes one T cell receptor beta chain. Its antigen is not yet known. No much larger clone is present one base from it, and per-base qualities are unavailable. From cysteine to phenylalanine, the CDR3 is 15 amino acids long. Only the CDR3 portion is preserved as DNA: 45 bases, with reading frame beginning at the first base. At the junction V is shortened by 5 bases and J by 7 bases; bases outside the gene matches: 5. The germline V gene supplies CDR1 SGHTA and CDR2 FQGNSA. To prepare the library, the immunoSEQ multiplex PCR assay was applied. The immuneACCESS repertoire file appears here via TCRdb, limited to in-frame rearrangements. These files lack a portion of the clones; in checked studies, under half of the deficit traces to unresolved V genes, and the cause of the others is not known. The sample contains about 50,000 clones, 90% to 95% of them found a single time. The top ten hold about 3.9% of the sample.

These data belong to a study of technical replicates of blood from a few donors (dated by TCRdb to 2016 to 2017). The source material was PBMCs. This chain is built from TRBV7-2 and TRBJ2-2, and 12 bases in between align with TRBD2. This TCR came from a human donor in good health. Some clones in this sample may be carry-over from other donors' samples. The DNA reads TGTGCCAGCAGCCCACTAGCGGGGGGTCGCGGGGAGCTGTTTTTT. It codes for CASSPLAGGRGELFF.